This entry lists 27 T cell receptor beta chains sequenced from one sample in a study of T cell repertoires in cytomegalovirus infection. In TCRdb, the reads were re-called with MiXCR into one record per CDR3 protein. This table holds about 450,000 distinct CDR3 sequences, under 40% found once. The specimen was PBMCs. Receptors were obtained from a human donor in good health (CMV status not recorded). Some clones in this sample may be carry-over from other donors' samples.

The chain joins TRBV7-8 to TRBJ2-7, with D possibly TRBD1 on 5 matching bases. The CDR3 covers 14 residues. V dropped 5 bases and J dropped 7 bases, with 18 bases sitting between them. Germline V gene sequence: CDR1 SGHVS, CDR2 FQNEAQ. This CDR3 is CASSDRGWVAEQYF. For the CDR3, the DNA is TGTGCCAGCAGCGACAGAGGCTGGGTGGCAGAGCAGTACTTC. The full variable domain, in which reference TRBV7-8 and TRBJ2-7 provide the parts outside the CDR3, is GAGVSQSPRYKVAKRGQDVALRCDPISGHVSLFWYQQALGQGPEFLTYFQNEAQLDKSGLPSDRFFAERPEGSVSTLKIQRTQQEDSAVYLCASSDRGWVAEQYFGPGTRLTVT.

This clonotype appeared a few times. V and J are TRBV6-6 and TRBJ1-2; 9 bases map to TRBD1. The germline CDR1 and CDR2 sequences are MNHNY and SVGAGI (reference sequence). The V gene end was trimmed by 2 bases and the J gene end by 6 bases; junction bases not matched to a gene: 4. The CDR3 totals 14 residues. The CDR3 bases are TGTGCCAGCAGTTACCTCGGACAGGGGAATGGCTACACCTTC. Translating gives CASSYLGQGNGYTF.

The chain recombines TRBV19 with TRBJ1-5, with D unclear. CDR1 and CDR2 (germline): LNHDA, SQIVND (reference sequence). CDR3 length: 15 amino acids. V lost 7 bases and J 0 bases, leaving 13 bases between the germline ends. The CDR3 reads CASIPNTYSNQPQHF. The CDR3, as DNA: TGTGCCAGTATCCCCAACACCTATAGCAATCAGCCCCAGCATTTT.

The V gene is TRBV12-3 or TRBV12-4, the J gene TRBJ2-6; 7 positions match TRBD1. This CDR3 has 16 amino acids. The V segment lost 5 bases and the J segment 2 bases; nucleotides outside the gene matches: 6. The CDR3 loop reads CASSRIQGAGANVLTF. CDR3 DNA: TGTGCCAGCAGTCGCATCCAGGGGGCTGGGGCCAACGTCCTGACTTTC.

The chain has TRBV7-3 and TRBJ1-1; 7 bases are shared with TRBD1. Per germline, CDR1 SGHTA and CDR2 FQGTGA. The V and J ends lost 4 bases and 5 bases, in that order; junction bases with no gene match: 4. CDR3 length equals 13 residues. The CDR3 DNA sequence: TGTGCCAGCAGCTCAGAACAGGGGACTGAAGCTTTCTTT. Amino acids: CASSSEQGTEAFF. Looking up the rest from reference TRBV7-3 and TRBJ1-1 gives the full variable domain: GAGVSQTPSNKVTEKGKYVELRCDPISGHTALYWYRQSLGQGPEFLIYFQGTGAADDSGLPNDRFFAVRPEGSVSTLKIQRTERGDSAVYLCASSSEQGTEAFFGQGTRLTVV.

This sequence joins TRBV7-6 and TRBJ2-6; D is unclear. V was shortened by 6 bases and J by 3 bases, with 12 bases between the two germline ends. The CDR3 is made up of 15 amino acids. Per the germline V gene, CDR1 is SGHVS and CDR2 is FNYEAQ. DNA for the CDR3: TGTGCCAGCAGACCCGACACGGATGGGGCCAACGTCCTGACTTTC. It specifies CASRPDTDGANVLTF.

The chain uses TRBV29-1 and TRBJ2-1; D may be TRBD2 (6 bases). The V and J ends lost 8 bases and 7 bases respectively, with 15 bases between them. This CDR3 has 12 residues. Germline lookup yields CDR1 SQVTM and CDR2 ANQGSEA. CDR3: CSSRTAGNEQFF. Here the CDR3 DNA reads TGCAGCTCCCGGACTGCGGGGAATGAGCAGTTCTTC.

The chain has TRBV7-6 and TRBJ1-4; no definite D call. CDR1 and CDR2 (germline): SGHVS, FNYEAQ. The CDR3 sequence is 14 residues long. Trimming removed 5 bases at V and 8 bases at J, with 15 bases between. CDR3 nucleotides: TGTGCCAGCAGCCGGAGATCAGGAACCGAAAAACTGTTTTTT. Protein sequence: CASSRRSGTEKLFF.

This chain joins TRBV2 and TRBJ1-1, with a weak D call TRBD1 (5 bases). The length of the CDR3 is 14 residues. Trimming shortened V by 4 bases and J by 5 bases, and 14 bases separated the two germline ends. CDR1 and CDR2 (germline): SNHLY, FYNNEI. The CDR3 DNA sequence: TGTGCCAGCAGTGGAGGCCAGGGAGGAACTGAAGCTTTCTTT. Protein: CASSGGQGGTEAFF.

The sample holds a few counts of this clonotype. V and J are TRBV11-2 and TRBJ1-1, with 7 bases lining up with TRBD1. The CDR3 is made up of 15 amino acids. Trimming took 6 bases from V and 3 from J; bases not matched to a gene: 10. Germline CDR1 is SGHAT and CDR2 is FQNNGV. In DNA form, the CDR3 reads TGTGCCAGCAGTCCTCGCGACAGGGTCCACACTGAAGCTTTCTTT. Its translation is CASSPRDRVHTEAFF. The complete variable domain, with remaining parts taken from reference TRBV11-2 and TRBJ1-1, reads EAGVAQSPRYKIIEKRQSVAFWCNPISGHATLYWYQQILGQGPKLLIQFQNNGVVDDSQLPKDRFSAERLKGVDSTLKIQPAKLEDSAVYLCASSPRDRVHTEAFFGQGTRLTVV.

The CDR3 nucleotides read TGTGCCACCAGCATAAGAGGAAGCAATCAGCCCCAGCATTTT. It translates to CATSIRGSNQPQHF. The chain couples TRBV15 to TRBJ1-5, with no clear D. Trimming removed 4 bases at V and 1 base at J, with 8 bases between. Germline V gives CDR1 LNHNV, CDR2 YYDKDF (reference sequence). The CDR3 runs 14 residues.

The CDR3 nucleotides read TGTGCCAGCAGCCCCCAAGGGACCGTGGCAGGGGAGCTGTTTTTT. This sequence encodes CASSPQGTVAGELFF. The chain employs TRBV7-2 and TRBJ2-2; D may be TRBD1 or TRBD2 (5 bases each). Germline-derived CDR1 and CDR2 are SGHTA and FQGNSA. The CDR3 spans 15 residues. V lost 5 bases and J 8 bases, leaving 18 bases between the germline ends.

About this clonotype: Compared with germline, one end of the junction differs, possibly owing to a read error. This sequence joins TRBV12-3 or TRBV12-4 and TRBJ2-2, with D perhaps TRBD1 or TRBD2 (5 bases each). The CDR3 consists of 14 residues. The CDR3 DNA is TGTGCCAGCAGTTTGGGACCTAACACCTGGGAGCTGTTTTTT. Translated, it gives CASSLGPNTWELFF.

This clonotype was counted between two and nine times. This rearrangement joins TRBV7-9 to TRBJ1-1, with a possible D match to TRBD1 (6 bases). CDR1 SEHNR and CDR2 FQNEAQ come from the germline V gene (reference sequence). CDR3 length equals 14 residues. Deletions cut 5 bases from V and 2 bases from J, with 12 bases between. The CDR3 here is CASSKQGINTEAFF. As DNA, the CDR3 is TGTGCCAGCAGCAAACAGGGAATTAACACTGAAGCTTTCTTT.

The V gene is TRBV5-6, the J gene TRBJ2-7; D not certain. The CDR3 consists of 18 residues. The germline gives CDR1 SGHDT, CDR2 YYEEEE. V was pared by 4 bases and J by 0 bases, with 23 bases between. The CDR3 region is CASSDHLGQLTLSYEQYF. In DNA, the CDR3 is TGTGCCAGCAGCGATCATCTCGGGCAGTTAACCCTCTCCTACGAGCAGTACTTC.

This clonotype was detected a few times. The chain uses TRBV10-3 and TRBJ2-7; D is tentatively TRBD1 or TRBD2 (5 bases each). This CDR3 spans 14 amino acids. V lost 11 bases and J lost 4, with 21 bases in between. The germline gives CDR1 ENHRY, CDR2 SYGVKD. CDR3 protein: CAGAEGELPYEQYF. Written as DNA, the CDR3 is TGTGCCGGAGCCGAAGGGGAGCTACCTTACGAGCAGTACTTC.

The V and J genes are TRBV9 and TRBJ2-7; D remains ambiguous. The germline V and J ends were trimmed by 3 bases and 1 base, with 17 bases remaining between them. Germline V gene data show CDR1 as SGDLS and CDR2 as YYNGEE. The CDR3 spans 16 residues. CDR3 DNA: TGTGCCAGCAGCGCCACGACAACGGGTCTATCCTACGAGCAGTACTTC. The encoded protein is CASSATTTGLSYEQYF.

V gene TRBV4-2 combines with J gene TRBJ2-1; 10 nucleotides line up with TRBD2. The V gene's germline CDR1 is LGHNA and CDR2 YNFKEQ. The V and J ends lost 1 base and 3 bases, in that order; junction bases with no gene match: 9. This CDR3 is 18 amino acids long. CDR3 bases: TGTGCCAGCAGCCAAGCGGCTAGCGGGGGCCTTCACTACAATGAGCAGTTCTTC. Its translation: CASSQAASGGLHYNEQFF.

The chain carries TRBV7-2 and TRBJ2-5; 16 nucleotides align to TRBD2. CDR1 is SGHTA, CDR2 FQGNSA, per germline. This CDR3 contains 19 residues. J gave up 1 base and V 3 bases, and 8 bases lay outside the gene matches. CDR3 residues: CASSLGLAGGSRSQETQYF. The CDR3 DNA follows: TGTGCCAGCAGCTTGGGACTAGCGGGGGGGTCCAGGTCCCAAGAGACCCAGTACTTC.

This chain joins TRBV5-5 and TRBJ1-5, with 9 bases matching TRBD1. Germline V CDR1 and CDR2: SGHKS, YYEKEE (reference sequence). V shed 0 bases, J shed 7 bases, and the junction held 11 bases outside the gene matches. The CDR3 length is 17 residues. In DNA form, the CDR3 reads TGTGCCAGCAGCTTGGGGTATTGGGACAGGGAGGGACAGCCCCAGCATTTT. Amino acids: CASSLGYWDREGQPQHF.

This chain connects TRBV28 to TRBJ1-2, with D possibly TRBD1 on 6 matching bases. Between the trimmed V and J ends, which lost 5 bases and 8 bases, there was a span of 12 bases. Germline V gene data show CDR1 as MDHEN and CDR2 as SYDVKM. CDR3 size: 12 residues. In DNA form, the CDR3 reads TGTGCCAGCAGTGGGGGGGGCCGCGGCTACACCTTC. Translated, it gives CASSGGGRGYTF.

This clonotype was seen many times. An end of the junction does not agree with germline; a read error may underlie this. The rearrangement links TRBV7-2 to TRBJ2-3; D possibly uses TRBD1 or TRBD2 (5 bases each). The CDR3 loop spans 16 amino acids. Germline CDR1 reads SGHTA; CDR2 reads FQGNSA. The CDR3 loop is CASSVAPRGAGDTQYF. CDR3 DNA sequence: TGTGCCAGCAGCGTAGCACCTCGAGGGGCGGGAGATACGCAGTATTTT.

This chain connects TRBV12-3 or TRBV12-4 to TRBJ1-2, with 11 bases identical to TRBD1. After removal of 5 bases from V and 4 bases from J, the junction contained 3 bases not matched to a gene. This CDR3 spans 14 amino acids. CDR3 protein: CASSGDRGIYGYTF. As DNA, the CDR3 is TGTGCCAGCAGTGGGGACAGGGGGATCTATGGCTACACCTTC.

The chain carries TRBV24-1 and TRBJ1-1, with D hard to call. This CDR3 has 12 residues. CDR1 KGHDR and CDR2 SFDVKD come from the germline V gene. The V end was cut by 7 bases, the J end by 1 base, with 6 bases between. The DNA for the CDR3 is TGTGCCACCAGGGAAGGGAACACTGAAGCTTTCTTT. Encoded protein: CATREGNTEAFF.

This clonotype came up many times. The chain uses TRBV7-2 and TRBJ2-7; TRBD1 matches at 10 bases. CDR1 SGHTA and CDR2 FQGNSA come from the germline V gene. The CDR3 runs 15 residues. V shed 5 bases, J shed 6 bases, and the junction held 10 bases outside the gene matches. Written as DNA, the CDR3 is TGTGCCAGCAGCACAGGACAGGGGGTTGCTGCCGAGCAGTACTTC. Amino acid sequence: CASSTGQGVAAEQYF. Full variable domain (rest looked up from reference TRBV7-2 and TRBJ2-7): GAGVSQSPSNKVTEKGKDVELRCDPISGHTALYWYRQSLGQGLEFLIYFQGNSAPDKSGLPSDRFSAERTGGSVSTLTIQRTQQEDSAVYLCASSTGQGVAAEQYFGPGTRLTVT.

This rearrangement joins TRBV7-2 to TRBJ2-1; the D call may be TRBD1 or TRBD2 (7 bases each). The CDR3 totals 14 residues. Germline CDR1 and CDR2: SGHTA and FQGNSA. Trimming left V 7 bases short and J 8 bases short, with 18 bases between. The CDR3 region is CASKGQGGFDEQFF. In nucleotides, the CDR3 is TGTGCCAGCAAGGGTCAGGGGGGGTTCGATGAGCAGTTCTTC.

V gene TRBV10-3 combines with J gene TRBJ1-1; D unresolved. Trimming took 3 bases from V and 5 from J, leaving 16 bases between them. The CDR3 is made up of 15 amino acids. The germline V gene has CDR1 ENHRY and CDR2 SYGVKD. The CDR3 nucleotides read TGTGCCATCAGTGATTCCGTCCCGGGCGGGACTGAAGCTTTCTTT. Translating it yields CAISDSVPGGTEAFF.